Described below is a single T cell receptor beta chain sequence and its context. Its antigen is unidentified. The CDR3 covers 16 residues. Germline-derived CDR1 and CDR2 are MDHEN and SYDVKM. Trimming shortened V by 5 bases and J by 0 bases, and 14 bases separated the two germline ends. Assay used: immunoSEQ multiplex PCR; TCRdb lists only in-frame clones, some missing. The repertoire has around 70,000 clones, over 80% of them found once; the top ten carry under 2%. This sample is drawn from a study of OX40 agonist ivuxolimab in advanced cancers. Whole-study context: Every 2 weeks, ivuxolimab was infused into the patients intravenously at between 0.01 and 10 mg/kg. Patients were roughly 81% male with ages roughly 23 to 79, mean about 60. Study-wide results and limits: Clonal expansion by week 6 occurred in CD4+ and CD8+ blood T cells (at 0.1 to 3.0 mg/kg). Nonresponders, in some cases, also had low normalized T-cell clonal expansion.

The sequence was collected from an adult with an advanced solid tumor such as melanoma, head and neck, liver or kidney cancer. The chain recombines TRBV28 with TRBJ1-5; a weak D match, TRBD1 (5 bases). The sample was CD4+ or CD8+ T cells sorted from blood, taken in a trial of the OX40 agonist ivuxolimab. CDR3 sequence reads: CASSLETAYSNQPQHF. CDR3 coding DNA: TGTGCCAGCAGTCTAGAGACAGCTTATAGCAATCAGCCCCAGCATTTT.